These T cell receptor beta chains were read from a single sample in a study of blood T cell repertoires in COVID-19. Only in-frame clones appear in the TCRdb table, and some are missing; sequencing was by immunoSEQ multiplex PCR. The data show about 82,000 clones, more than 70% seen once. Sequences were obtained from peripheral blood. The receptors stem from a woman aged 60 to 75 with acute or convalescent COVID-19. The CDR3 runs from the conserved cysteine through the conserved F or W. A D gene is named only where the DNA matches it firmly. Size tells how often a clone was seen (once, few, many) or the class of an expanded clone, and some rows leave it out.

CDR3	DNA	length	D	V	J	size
CASRPGTGNYNEQFF	TGCGCCAGCAGGCCCGGGACAGGGAATTACAATGAGCAGTTCTTC	15	TRBD1	TRBV4-3	TRBJ2-1	.
CSVTPTTGTMWEQYF	TGCAGCGTTACCCCTACGACAGGCACAATGTGGGAGCAGTACTTC	15	.	TRBV29-1	TRBJ2-7	medium-sized
CAWVSDSGNTIYF	TGTGCCTGGGTATCAGACTCTGGAAACACCATATATTTT	13	.	TRBV30	TRBJ1-3	.
CASSLDDGAGRTDTQYF	TGTGCCAGCAGCTTAGATGATGGGGCGGGGAGAACAGATACGCAGTATTTT	17	.	TRBV11-3	TRBJ2-3	.
CASSAYLTVYEQYF	TGTGCCAGCAGCGCTTACCTGACAGTTTACGAGCAGTACTTC	14	.	TRBV14	TRBJ2-7	.
CASSPGQGPHQPQHF	TGTGCCAGCAGCCCCGGACAGGGACCGCATCAGCCCCAGCATTTT	15	TRBD1	TRBV11-2	TRBJ1-5	.
CASSTENYGYTF	TGTGCCAGCAGTACAGAGAACTATGGCTACACCTTC	12	.	TRBV7-9	TRBJ1-2	once
CSGGPGDEQFF	TGCAGTGGCGGGCCGGGGGATGAGCAGTTCTTC	11	.	TRBV20-1	TRBJ2-1	.
CASSVGTGEHSGNTIYF	TGTGCCAGCAGCGTAGGAACAGGGGAGCACTCTGGAAACACCATATATTTT	17	TRBD1	TRBV9	TRBJ1-3	.
CASSLGGAGVEAFF	TGTGCTAGCAGCTTGGGTGGTGCGGGTGTTGAAGCTTTCTTT	14	.	TRBV7-7	TRBJ1-1	.
CASSIRQGMGQGFHEQFF	TGTGCCAGTAGTATAAGGCAAGGAATGGGACAGGGGTTTCATGAGCAGTTCTTC	18	TRBD1	TRBV19	TRBJ2-1	.
CASSPGTANQPQHF	TGTGCCAGCTCACCAGGGACAGCCAATCAGCCCCAGCATTTT	14	TRBD1	TRBV18	TRBJ1-5	.
CASSPGQSNEKLFF	TGTGCCAGCTCCCCGGGACAGTCTAATGAAAAACTGTTTTTT	14	TRBD1	TRBV5-4	TRBJ1-4	few
CASSWTGQNTEAFF	TGTGCCAGCAGTTGGACAGGGCAGAACACTGAAGCTTTCTTT	14	TRBD1	TRBV27	TRBJ1-1	.
CASSSMTSGTNTGELFF	TGCGCCAGCAGCTCAATGACTAGCGGGACCAACACCGGGGAGCTGTTTTTT	17	TRBD2	TRBV5-1	TRBJ2-2	once
CASSGTSGGQTQYF	TGTGCCAGCAGTGGGACTAGCGGGGGGCAGACCCAGTACTTC	14	TRBD2	TRBV25-1	TRBJ2-5	.
CASSLVERSTEAFF	TGTGCCAGCAGCTTAGTGGAAAGGAGCACTGAAGCTTTCTTT	14	.	TRBV7-9	TRBJ1-1	.
CATPRSGRSGANVLTF	TGTGCCACCCCGCGAAGCGGGAGATCTGGGGCCAACGTCCTGACTTTC	16	TRBD2	TRBV5-4	TRBJ2-6	.
CASSSDRSYEQYF	TGTGCCAGCAGTTCGGACAGGTCCTACGAGCAGTACTTC	13	TRBD1	TRBV6-5	TRBJ2-7	.
CASSAGQGANEQYF	TGTGCCAGCAGCGCGGGACAGGGGGCCAACGAGCAGTACTTC	14	TRBD1	TRBV7-9	TRBJ2-7	.
CASSVDRVHTGELFF	TGTGCCAGCAGCGTTGACAGGGTACACACCGGGGAGCTGTTTTTT	15	TRBD1	TRBV6-5	TRBJ2-2	.
CSASPSRDYEQYF	TGCAGTGCTAGTCCGAGCAGGGACTACGAGCAGTACTTC	13	.	TRBV20-1	TRBJ2-7	.
CASSPLTGTAVAKNIQYF	TGTGCCAGCAGTCCGCTGACCGGGACAGCTGTAGCCAAAAACATTCAGTACTTC	18	TRBD1	TRBV27	TRBJ2-4	few
CASSPMKQGPYEQYF	TGTGCCAGCAGCCCCATGAAACAGGGGCCCTACGAGCAGTACTTC	15	TRBD1	TRBV7-2	TRBJ2-7	.
CASAAGFQPQHF	TGTGCCAGCGCCGCGGGATTTCAGCCCCAGCATTTT	12	.	TRBV6-5	TRBJ1-5	few
CASSHPRPGGGTDTQYF	TGTGCCAGCAGCCACCCCCGACCCGGGGGGGGCACAGATACGCAGTATTTT	17	TRBD2	TRBV7-9	TRBJ2-3	.
CASSYRDEQYF	TGTGCCAGCAGTTATCGGGACGAGCAGTACTTC	11	.	TRBV6-2/TRBV6-3	TRBJ2-7	.
CASSSGQETQYF	TGTGCCAGCAGTTCAGGGCAAGAGACCCAGTACTTC	12	.	TRBV28	TRBJ2-5	.